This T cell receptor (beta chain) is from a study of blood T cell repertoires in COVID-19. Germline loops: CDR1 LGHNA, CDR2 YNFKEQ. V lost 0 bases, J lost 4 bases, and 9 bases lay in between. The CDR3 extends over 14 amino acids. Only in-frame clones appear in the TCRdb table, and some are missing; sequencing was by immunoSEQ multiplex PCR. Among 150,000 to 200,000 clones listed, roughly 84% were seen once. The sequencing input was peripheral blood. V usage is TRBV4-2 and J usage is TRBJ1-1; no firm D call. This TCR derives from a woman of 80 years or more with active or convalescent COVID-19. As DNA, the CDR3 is TGTGCCAGCAGCCAAGAGCCCGGGAGCACTGAAGCTTTCTTT. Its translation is CASSQEPGSTEAFF.